The T cell receptor (beta chain) under discussion was sequenced for a study of regulatory T cells in long-lasting Graves disease. This clonotype was seen at least ten times. Sample time point: newly diagnosed GD, antithyroid drugs for less than 3 months. The TCR library was prepared using RNA isolated from PBMCs. For TCR beta, libraries came from iRepertoire HTBI primers and Arm-PCR of CDR3 regions. TCRdb fed the multiplex PCR reads into MiXCR, producing one record per CDR3 protein. The sample lists a few hundred thousand distinct CDR3 sequences; 13% were seen once. The CDR3 consists of 16 residues. CDR1 WNHNN and CDR2 SYGVQD come from the germline V gene (reference sequence). V gave up 11 bases and J gave up 0 bases, with 17 bases separating them. The same data also went into a second study, on T cells in Graves' hyperthyroidism and ophthalmopathy. That study reports: Participants, patients aged 18 to 65, had newly diagnosed hyperthyroidism with a duration under 2 months. Carried out on the TCR CDR3, a first-round RT-PCR used the HTBI primer set.

Sequences were derived from peripheral blood mononuclear cells (PBMCs), sampled at new diagnosis, from a patient treated with antithyroid drugs. This TCR came from a man younger than 45 with Graves disease. The rearrangement uses TRBV10-1 and TRBJ2-6; D may match TRBD1 or TRBD2 (5 bases each). Here the CDR3 reads CAGPGTYDSGANVLTF. CDR3 sequence (DNA): TGCGCCGGTCCCGGGACGTATGACTCTGGGGCCAACGTCCTGACTTTC.